This TCR beta chain was obtained from a study of blood T cell repertoires in COVID-19. Germline V CDR1 and CDR2: SGHRS, YFSETQ. Trimming cost V 3 bases and J 0 bases; bases outside gene matches: 3. This CDR3 is 14 amino acids long. This clone was detected only a few times. TCRdb's copy holds only in-frame clones and misses some; the assay was immunoSEQ multiplex PCR. In the table there are about 310,000 clones, approximately 90% of which are singletons. The sequenced material came from PBMCs or T cells enriched from blood (not recorded which). The chain joins TRBV5-1 to TRBJ2-7; 7 bases match TRBD1. The TCR comes from a woman younger than 30 who had recovered from COVID-19. CDR3 region: CASSWGTDSYEQYF. As DNA, the CDR3 is TGCGCCAGCAGCTGGGGGACAGACTCCTACGAGCAGTACTTC.